Following are 26 T cell receptor beta chains from one sample sequenced in a study of tissue T cells after allogeneic stem cell transplantation. Assay: immunoSEQ multiplex PCR; the TCRdb copy retains only in-frame clones and omits some. This repertoire shows around 50,000 clones, approximately 73% found once; its top ten account for about 0.55%. The sequencing sample was made of sorted cells pooled from one or two spleens. The receptors stem from a pool of C57BL/6 mice in good health.

With respect to this clone: Genes and germline are mouse. The read halts 1 residue ahead of the CDR3 end, with the missing end drawn from the germline J gene. The chain employs TRBV19 and TRBJ1-6; D is ambiguous. TRBJ1-6 is identified as an open reading frame with a role that is uncertain. Deletions cut 6 bases from V and 5 bases from J, with 3 bases between. Germline values: CDR1 FNHDT, CDR2 SITEND (reference sequence). The CDR3 is 11 residues long. The CDR3 DNA, read in part, is TGTGCCAGCAAAGATAATTCGCCCCTCTAC. This encodes CASKDNSPLY. The whole CDR3 region reads CASKDNSPLYF.

Only a few counts were recorded for this clone. Gene names denote mouse genes. The CDR3 end falls 1 residue outside the read, so it is completed with the germline J gene. The identical CDR3 is also encoded by other nucleotide sequences in the sample. The J gene is TRBJ1-3, the V gene TRBV3; D call uncertain. This CDR3 region has 14 residues. Germline lookup yields CDR1 SNHLY and CDR2 FYNGKV (reference sequence). V was pared by 1 base and J by 1 base, with 5 bases between. The chain's CDR3 is CASSLEDSGNTLYF. The DNA read from the CDR3 is TGTGCCAGCAGCTTAGAAGACTCTGGAAATACGCTCTAT.

Comments on this clone: The gene names here belong to mouse. Partial CDR3 DNA: TGTGCCAGCAGTGATAACAGGGAGGACACAGAAGTCTTC. Translating gives CASSDNREDTEVF. The whole CDR3 protein is CASSDNREDTEVFF. This chain links TRBV13-1 with TRBJ1-1, with D perhaps TRBD1 (6 bases). The CDR3 is cut off 1 residue early in the read; its end comes from the germline J gene. V lost 1 base, J lost 3 bases, and 10 bases lay in between. CDR1 and CDR2 (germline): NSHNY, SYGAGN. The CDR3 runs 14 residues.

This clone was seen a handful of times. Gene names are the mouse ones. The read terminates 1 residue before the CDR3 end, so the remaining end is supplied by the germline J gene. The sample carries other DNA sequences with the same CDR3. This sequence joins TRBV3 and TRBJ2-7; the D is unclear. The CDR3 runs to 12 residues. Trimming took off 5 bases at V and 0 bases at J, with 5 bases between the two ends. Germline V gene data show CDR1 as SNHLY and CDR2 as FYNGKV (reference sequence). The sequenced CDR3 bases are TGTGCCAGCAGCCCCGGCTCCTATGAACAGTAC. It translates to CASSPGSYEQY. The entire CDR3 protein is CASSPGSYEQYF.

Remarks on this clone: Genes and germline are mouse. The read is 1 residue too short to cover the CDR3 end, so that end is filled in from the germline J gene. The chain combines TRBV12-2 with TRBJ2-7, with 8 nucleotides matching TRBD2. Germline V gene lookup returns CDR1 SGHLS and CDR2 HYDKME. V dropped 2 bases and J dropped 7; count of bases not matched to a gene: 3. The CDR3 extends over 12 amino acids. The CDR3: CASSPGGWEQYF. CDR3 DNA, as far as it was read: TGTGCCAGCTCTCCTGGGGGGTGGGAACAGTAC.

A remark on this clone: Germline and genes: mouse. Sequencing ends 1 residue short of the CDR3 end; the germline J gene provides the rest. V gene TRBV13-1 combines with J gene TRBJ2-1; D unclear. This CDR3 is built from 12 residues. V was pared by 6 bases and J by 7 bases, with 11 bases between. Germline values: CDR1 NSHNY, CDR2 SYGAGN. The sequenced CDR3 bases are TGTGCCAGCATCGGACGAGGGGCTGAGCAGTTC. It codes for CASIGRGAEQF. The entire CDR3 protein is CASIGRGAEQFF.

Regarding this clone: The germline and genes are mouse ones. The CDR3 is cut off 1 residue early in the read; its end comes from the germline J gene. The chain couples TRBV4 to TRBJ1-5, with 8 nucleotides matching TRBD1. The CDR3 contains 16 residues. Germline V gene lookup returns CDR1 LGHDT and CDR2 YNNKQL (reference sequence). J was trimmed by 2 bases and V by 5 bases; bases with no gene match: 8. The covered CDR3 bases are TGTGCCAGCAGCACCAGGGGGCGAGTAGACAACCAGGCTCCGCTT. This encodes CASSTRGRVDNQAPL. The full CDR3 protein is CASSTRGRVDNQAPLF.

Note on this clone: The germline and genes are mouse ones. The sequenced fragment ends 1 residue before the CDR3 boundary, so the rest is inferred from the germline J gene. This sequence joins TRBV2 and TRBJ1-6; D perhaps matches TRBD1 (5 bases). TRBJ1-6 is an ORF, and what it does is uncertain. The germline V and J ends were trimmed by 0 bases and 0 bases, with 9 bases remaining between them. The CDR3 is 17 amino acids. Per germline, CDR1 LGHNA and CDR2 YSYQKL. CDR3 in amino acids: CASSQDDGASYNSPLYF. The sequenced part of the CDR3 DNA is TGTGCCAGCAGCCAAGATGACGGGGCTTCCTATAATTCGCCCCTCTAC.

A word on this clone: Genes and germline are mouse. Read data end 1 residue before the CDR3 end; the end is taken from the germline J gene. The chain carries TRBV14 and TRBJ1-2; no reliable D call. The ends were cut back, 1 base at V and 0 bases at J, with 7 bases in the middle. CDR3 length equals 14 residues. Germline V lookup: CDR1 SGHDT, CDR2 FRDEAV. CDR3 protein: CASSFSQTNSDYTF. The CDR3 DNA, read in part, is TGTGCCAGCAGTTTCAGTCAAACAAACTCCGACTACACC.

Comments on this clone: Genes and germline come from the mouse. The read comes to an end 1 residue before the CDR3 does, leaving the germline J gene to fill in the end. The V and J genes are TRBV3 and TRBJ1-2; D gene ambiguous. V lost 1 base, J lost 2 bases, and 5 bases lay in between. From germline, CDR1 is SNHLY and CDR2 FYNGKV (reference sequence). This CDR3 is 13 amino acids long. The DNA read from the CDR3 is TGTGCCAGCAGCTTAGGGGAGAACTCCGACTACACC. The encoded protein is CASSLGENSDYT. The CDR3 in full is CASSLGENSDYTF.

With respect to this clone: Gene names and germline match the mouse. The DNA ends 1 residue before the CDR3 does, and the rest of the CDR3 is filled in from the germline J gene. The chain carries TRBV12-2 and TRBJ1-1; 8 positions agree with TRBD1. The V gene end was trimmed by 6 bases and the J gene end by 8 bases; junction bases not matched to a gene: 4. This CDR3 region has 11 residues. Germline V gene lookup returns CDR1 SGHLS and CDR2 HYDKME. The covered CDR3 bases are TGTGCCAGCCCTAACAGGGGGGAAGTCTTC. This codes for CASPNRGEVF. The whole CDR3 sequence is CASPNRGEVFF.

With respect to this clone: Any gene name here is a mouse gene name. The CDR3 is cut off 1 residue early in the read; its end comes from the germline J gene. This sequence joins TRBV14 and TRBJ2-7; TRBD2 matches at 9 bases. Losses at the gene ends were 5 bases for V and 3 bases for J; bases not matched to a gene: 6. Germline CDR1 and CDR2: SGHDT and FRDEAV. The CDR3 sequence is 14 residues long. CDR3 sequence: CASSSDWGYYEQYF. The DNA read from the CDR3 is TGTGCCAGCAGCTCGGACTGGGGCTACTATGAACAGTAC.

With regard to this clone: The germline and genes are mouse ones. The read terminates 1 residue before the CDR3 end, so the remaining end is supplied by the germline J gene. The chain uses TRBV13-2 and TRBJ2-5, with 11 bases fitting TRBD2. With V trimmed by 5 bases and J by 3 bases, 2 bases remained unmatched. CDR3 length: 14 amino acids. CDR1 is NNHNN, CDR2 SYGAGS, per germline (reference sequence). CDR3 loop: CASGGLGGQDTQYF. The DNA read from the CDR3 is TGTGCCAGCGGCGGACTGGGGGGACAAGACACCCAGTAC.

With respect to this clone: Genes and germline are mouse. From the germline J gene comes the end of the CDR3, since the read stops 1 residue before it. Other DNA sequences in the sample encode the same CDR3. V gene TRBV13-2 combines with J gene TRBJ1-3; D remains ambiguous. The V gene's germline CDR1 is NNHNN and CDR2 SYGAGS (reference sequence). The CDR3 is 13 residues long. The ends were cut back, 4 bases at V and 0 bases at J, with 5 bases in the middle. The CDR3 sequence: CASGQNSGNTLYF. CDR3 DNA, as far as it was read: TGTGCCAGCGGTCAGAATTCTGGAAATACGCTCTAT.

Regarding this clone: The genes are named according to mouse. Read data end 1 residue before the CDR3 end; the end is taken from the germline J gene. J is TRBJ1-5 and V is TRBV1; a possible D gene is TRBD1 (6 bases). Looked up from germline, CDR1 is NSQYPW and CDR2 is LRSPGD (reference sequence). The length of the CDR3 is 15 residues. The V and J ends lost 4 bases and 0 bases respectively, with 10 bases between them. CDR3 bases read: TGCACCTGCAGTGAGGACAGTTATAACAACCAGGCTCCGCTT. The encoded protein is CTCSEDSYNNQAPL. The whole CDR3 reads CTCSEDSYNNQAPLF.

Of note for this clone: Any gene name here is a mouse gene name. The sequenced fragment ends 1 residue before the CDR3 boundary, so the rest is inferred from the germline J gene. The gene calls are TRBV1 and TRBJ2-1, with 8 bases aligning to TRBD1. In germline, CDR1 is NSQYPW, CDR2 LRSPGD (reference sequence). This CDR3 comprises 15 residues. V lost 0 bases and J lost 7; bases outside the gene matches: 5. The CDR3 loop is CTCSAEAGGRAEQFF. CDR3 DNA (partial): TGCACCTGCAGTGCAGAGGCAGGGGGCAGGGCTGAGCAGTTC.

This clone was detected only a few times. Mouse names are used for the genes. The CDR3 end is not reached by the read, which stops 1 residue before it; the germline J gene fills it in. This rearrangement joins TRBV13-2 to TRBJ1-2; 8 bases agree with TRBD1. CDR1 NNHNN and CDR2 SYGAGS come from the germline V gene (reference sequence). This CDR3 contains 15 residues. After removal of 1 base from V and 2 bases from J, the junction contained 4 bases not matched to a gene. CDR3 loop: CASGDSRTGNSDYTF. The covered CDR3 bases are TGTGCCAGCGGTGATAGTCGGACAGGGAACTCCGACTACACC.

In the case of this clone: Gene names are mouse gene names. The part of the CDR3 DNA that was read is TGTGCCAGCAGCTCGACTGGGGGGTTCTCCTATGAACAGTAC. Translation gives CASSSTGGFSYEQY. The CDR3, in full, reads CASSSTGGFSYEQYF. The V gene is TRBV3, the J gene TRBJ2-7, with 10 nucleotides matching TRBD2. The CDR3 end falls 1 residue outside the read, so it is completed with the germline J gene. The CDR3 extends over 15 amino acids. In germline, CDR1 is SNHLY, CDR2 FYNGKV (reference sequence). The J segment lost 0 bases and the V segment lost 4 bases, leaving 3 bases of the junction unmatched.

Notes on this clone: The gene names given are mouse names. CDR3 DNA (partial): TGTGCCAGCGGTGGGGGGGCCCCGTATGAACAGTAC. Translation gives CASGGGAPYEQY. The whole CDR3 is CASGGGAPYEQYF. The gene calls are TRBV13-2 and TRBJ2-7; possible D gene TRBD2, 7 bases. Read coverage stops 1 residue before the CDR3 terminus; the germline J gene supplies the remainder. Germline values: CDR1 NNHNN, CDR2 SYGAGS (reference sequence). CDR3 length: 13 amino acids. V dropped 3 bases and J dropped 4 bases, with 11 bases sitting between them.

In regard to this clone: The gene symbols are mouse symbols. The read finishes 1 residue shy of the CDR3 end, and the germline J gene is used to complete it. This same CDR3 is encoded by further DNA sequences in the sample. V usage is TRBV13-2 and J usage is TRBJ2-5; D gene unclear. V gave up 0 bases and J gave up 6 bases, with 5 bases separating them. Germline V gives CDR1 NNHNN, CDR2 SYGAGS (reference sequence). This CDR3 is 12 amino acids long. The CDR3 sequence: CASGDAGDTQYF. CDR3 DNA, as far as it was read: TGTGCCAGCGGTGATGCGGGGGACACCCAGTAC.

This clone was seen more than once but under ten times. The germline and genes are mouse ones. The read stops 1 residue short of the end of the CDR3; the missing end is completed from the germline J gene. This chain uses TRBV12-2 with TRBJ2-7; D might be TRBD1 (6 bases). The V and J ends lost 0 bases and 4 bases respectively, with 12 bases between them. Germline assignment: CDR1 SGHLS and CDR2 HYDKME. The CDR3 sequence is 14 residues long. This CDR3 is CASSLGGHQYEQYF. The sequenced CDR3 bases are TGTGCCAGCTCTCTCGGGGGACACCAATATGAACAGTAC. The whole variable domain, remainder taken from reference TRBV12-2 and TRBJ2-7, is NSGVVQSPRYIIKGKGERSILKCIPISGHLSVAWYQQTQGQELKFFIQHYDKMERDKGNLPSRFSVQQFDDYHSEMNMSALELEDSAVYFCASSLGGHQYEQYFGPGTRLTVL.

Worth noting for this clone: The gene names here belong to mouse. The CDR3 goes on 1 residue after the read ends, and that part is filled in from the germline J gene. The chain carries TRBV31 and TRBJ1-4; 9 nucleotides match TRBD1. The ends lost 1 base at V and 6 bases at J; junction bases unmatched: 3. CDR3 length: 14 amino acids. CDR1 is GKSSPN, CDR2 SITVG, per germline. The chain's CDR3 is CAWSPDRGHERLFF. The CDR3 DNA, read in part, is TGTGCCTGGAGTCCGGACAGGGGACACGAAAGATTATTT.

About this clone: The germline and genes are mouse ones. The read falls 1 residue short of the CDR3 end, and the missing part is taken from the germline J gene. The chain employs TRBV13-2 and TRBJ2-7; the match to TRBD1 covers 11 bases. Germline V lookup: CDR1 NNHNN, CDR2 SYGAGS (reference sequence). This CDR3 comprises 15 residues. The junction had 5 bases not matched to a gene; V was cut back by 3 bases and J by 3 bases. The CDR3 DNA, read in part, is TGTGCCAGCGGTGCCTCCGGGACAGGGGGCTATGAACAGTAC. Protein: CASGASGTGGYEQY. The whole CDR3 sequence reads CASGASGTGGYEQYF.

Notes on this clone: Germline and genes here are mouse. The CDR3 is cut off 1 residue early in the read; its end comes from the germline J gene. The V and J genes are TRBV2 and TRBJ2-3; either TRBD1 or TRBD2 may supply D (5 bases each). This CDR3 region has 14 residues. Germline V gene data show CDR1 as LGHNA and CDR2 as YSYQKL. Trimming shortened V by 4 bases and J by 1 base, and 9 bases separated the two germline ends. CDR3 DNA (partial): TGTGCCAGCAGCCCGGGGACCGGTGCAGAAACGCTGTAT. This encodes CASSPGTGAETLY. The CDR3, in full, reads CASSPGTGAETLYF.

As regards this clone: All gene names here are mouse names. The read terminates 1 residue ahead of where the CDR3 ends, so the germline J gene completes it. The rearrangement uses TRBV1 and TRBJ1-2, with D possibly TRBD1 on 6 matching bases. Per germline, CDR1 NSQYPW and CDR2 LRSPGD (reference sequence). V was cut by 0 bases and J by 0 bases, with 11 bases left in between. The CDR3 is 16 amino acids. CDR3 region: CTCSADRQASNSDYTF. CDR3 bases read: TGCACCTGCAGTGCAGACCGACAGGCCTCAAACTCCGACTACACC. The whole variable domain, filled in from reference TRBV1 and TRBJ1-2, reads VTLLEQNPRWRLVPRGQAVNLRCILKNSQYPWMSWYQQDLQKQLQWLFTLRSPGDKEVKSLPGADYLATRVTDTELRLQVANMSQGRTLYCTCSADRQASNSDYTFGSGTRLLVI.

This clone occurred once. These gene names are mouse names. The read terminates 1 residue before the CDR3 end, so the remaining end is supplied by the germline J gene. The rearrangement links TRBV5 to TRBJ2-2; 14 bases agree with TRBD2. The V segment lost 4 bases and the J segment 4 bases; nucleotides outside the gene matches: 5. There are 17 residues in the CDR3. Per germline, CDR1 LGHNA and CDR2 YNLKQL (reference sequence). CDR3 DNA (partial): TGTGCCAGCAGCCGGGACTGGGGGGGCGCGGGCACCGGGCAGCTCTAC. This sequence encodes CASSRDWGGAGTGQLY. The entire CDR3 protein is CASSRDWGGAGTGQLYF.